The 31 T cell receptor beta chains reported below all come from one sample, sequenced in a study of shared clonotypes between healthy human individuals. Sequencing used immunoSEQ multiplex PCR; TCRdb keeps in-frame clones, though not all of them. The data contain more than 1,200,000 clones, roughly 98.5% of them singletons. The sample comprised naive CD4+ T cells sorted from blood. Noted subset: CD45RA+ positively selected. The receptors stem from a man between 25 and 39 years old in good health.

The CDR3 spells CASSRRGNYGYTF. CDR3 coding DNA: TGTGCCAGCAGTCGGCGGGGTAACTATGGCTACACCTTC. This chain links TRBV28 with TRBJ1-2, with D unresolved. This CDR3 comprises 13 residues. Trimming removed 5 bases at V and 1 base at J, with 8 bases between. The germline gives CDR1 MDHEN, CDR2 SYDVKM.

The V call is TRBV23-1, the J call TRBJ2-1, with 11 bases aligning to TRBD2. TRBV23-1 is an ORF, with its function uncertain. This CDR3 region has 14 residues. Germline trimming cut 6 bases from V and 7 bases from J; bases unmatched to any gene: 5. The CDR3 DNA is TGCGCCAGCAGACTAGCGGGAGTCGTGAATGAGCAGTTCTTC. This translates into CASRLAGVVNEQFF.

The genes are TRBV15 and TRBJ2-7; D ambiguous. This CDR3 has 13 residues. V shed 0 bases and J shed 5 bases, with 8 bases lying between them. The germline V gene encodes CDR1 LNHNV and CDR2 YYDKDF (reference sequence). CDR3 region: CATSRDWANEQYF. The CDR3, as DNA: TGTGCCACCAGCAGAGATTGGGCCAACGAGCAGTACTTC.

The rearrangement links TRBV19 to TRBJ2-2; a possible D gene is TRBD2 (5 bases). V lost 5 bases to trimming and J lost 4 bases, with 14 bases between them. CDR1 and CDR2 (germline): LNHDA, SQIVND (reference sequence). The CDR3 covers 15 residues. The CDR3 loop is CASSVGFAGTGELFF. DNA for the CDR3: TGTGCCAGTAGTGTGGGTTTTGCGGGCACCGGGGAGCTGTTTTTT.

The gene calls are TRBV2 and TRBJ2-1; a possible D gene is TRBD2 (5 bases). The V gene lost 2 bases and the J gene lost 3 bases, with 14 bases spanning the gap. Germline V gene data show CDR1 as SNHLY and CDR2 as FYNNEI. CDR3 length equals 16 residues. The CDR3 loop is CASSEFEGADYNEQFF. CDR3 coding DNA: TGTGCCAGCAGTGAATTTGAAGGAGCGGACTACAATGAGCAGTTCTTC.

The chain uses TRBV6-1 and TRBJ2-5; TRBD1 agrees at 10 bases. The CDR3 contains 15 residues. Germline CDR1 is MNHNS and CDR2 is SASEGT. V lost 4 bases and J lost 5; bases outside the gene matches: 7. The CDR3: CASSARTGGVETQYF. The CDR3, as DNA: TGTGCCAGCAGTGCCCGGACAGGGGGAGTTGAGACCCAGTACTTC.

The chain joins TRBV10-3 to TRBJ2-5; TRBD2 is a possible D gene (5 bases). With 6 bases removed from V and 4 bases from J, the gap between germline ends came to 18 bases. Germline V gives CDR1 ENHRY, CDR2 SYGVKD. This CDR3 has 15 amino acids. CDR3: CAISSMEGGSETQYF. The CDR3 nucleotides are TGTGCCATCAGCTCTATGGAAGGCGGGTCAGAGACCCAGTACTTC.

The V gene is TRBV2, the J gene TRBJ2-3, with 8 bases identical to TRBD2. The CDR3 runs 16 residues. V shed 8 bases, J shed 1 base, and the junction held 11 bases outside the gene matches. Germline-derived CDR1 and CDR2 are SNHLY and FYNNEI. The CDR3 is CASRTESGRGTDTQYF. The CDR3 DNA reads TGTGCCAGCCGGACCGAAAGCGGGAGAGGCACAGATACGCAGTATTTT.

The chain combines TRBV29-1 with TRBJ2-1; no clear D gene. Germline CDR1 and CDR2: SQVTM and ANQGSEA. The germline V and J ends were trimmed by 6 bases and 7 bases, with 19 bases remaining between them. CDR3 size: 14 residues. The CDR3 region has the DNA TGCAGCGTGACCCCCCCGTCATGTGAGAATGAGCAGTTCTTC. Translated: CSVTPPSCENEQFF.

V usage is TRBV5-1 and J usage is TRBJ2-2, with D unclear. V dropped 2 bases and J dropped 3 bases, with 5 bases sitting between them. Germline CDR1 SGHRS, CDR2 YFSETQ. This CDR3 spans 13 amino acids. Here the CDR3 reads CASSFLDTGELFF. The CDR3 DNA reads TGCGCCAGCAGCTTTTTGGACACCGGGGAGCTGTTTTTT.

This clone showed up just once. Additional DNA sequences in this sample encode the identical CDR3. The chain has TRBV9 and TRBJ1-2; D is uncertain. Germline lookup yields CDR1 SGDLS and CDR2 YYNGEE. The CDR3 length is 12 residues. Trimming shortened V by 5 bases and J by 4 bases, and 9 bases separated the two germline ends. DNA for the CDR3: TGTGCCAGCAGGCGGGATTCCTATGGCTACACCTTC. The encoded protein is CASRRDSYGYTF.

The CDR3 DNA follows: TGTGCCAGCAGCTTCGACAGGGCCTATGGCTACACCTTC. This translates into CASSFDRAYGYTF. The chain couples TRBV7-9 to TRBJ1-2; 7 bases are a match to TRBD1. Germline V gene data show CDR1 as SEHNR and CDR2 as FQNEAQ (reference sequence). The V and J ends lost 3 bases and 4 bases, in that order; junction bases with no gene match: 2. The CDR3 runs to 13 residues.

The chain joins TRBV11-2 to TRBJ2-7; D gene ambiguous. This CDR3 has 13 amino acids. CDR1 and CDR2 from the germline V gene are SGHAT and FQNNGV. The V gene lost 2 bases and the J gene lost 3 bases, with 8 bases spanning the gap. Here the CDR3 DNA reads TGTGCCAGCAGCTTACCAGTCTTCTACGAGCAGTACTTC. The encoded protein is CASSLPVFYEQYF.

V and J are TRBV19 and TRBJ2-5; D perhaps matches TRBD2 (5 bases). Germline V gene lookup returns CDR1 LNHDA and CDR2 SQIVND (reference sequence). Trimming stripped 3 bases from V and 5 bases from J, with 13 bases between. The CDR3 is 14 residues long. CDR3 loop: CASSMVAGRETQYF. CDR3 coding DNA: TGTGCCAGTAGTATGGTGGCGGGCCGGGAGACCCAGTACTTC.

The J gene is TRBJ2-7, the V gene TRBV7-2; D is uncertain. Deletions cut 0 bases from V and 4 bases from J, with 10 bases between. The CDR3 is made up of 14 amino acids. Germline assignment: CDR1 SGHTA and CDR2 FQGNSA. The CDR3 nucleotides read TGTGCCAGCAGCTTAGCGGTTGGCGGTTACGAGCAGTACTTC. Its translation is CASSLAVGGYEQYF.

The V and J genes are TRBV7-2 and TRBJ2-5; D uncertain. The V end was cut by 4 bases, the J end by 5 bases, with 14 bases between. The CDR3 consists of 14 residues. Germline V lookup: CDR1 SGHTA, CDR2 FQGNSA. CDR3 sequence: CASSWGRTWETQYF. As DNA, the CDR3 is TGTGCCAGCAGCTGGGGAAGGACCTGGGAGACCCAGTACTTC.

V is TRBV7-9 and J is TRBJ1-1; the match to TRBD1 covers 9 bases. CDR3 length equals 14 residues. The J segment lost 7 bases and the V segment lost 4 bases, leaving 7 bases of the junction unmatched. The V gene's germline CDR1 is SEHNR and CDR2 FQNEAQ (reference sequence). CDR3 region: CASSSPGTGFEAFF. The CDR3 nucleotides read TGTGCCAGCAGCTCCCCCGGGACAGGGTTTGAAGCTTTCTTT.

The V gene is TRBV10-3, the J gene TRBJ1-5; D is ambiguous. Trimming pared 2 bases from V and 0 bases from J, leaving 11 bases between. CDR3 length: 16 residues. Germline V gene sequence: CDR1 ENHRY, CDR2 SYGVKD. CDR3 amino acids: CAISETDIYSNQPQHF. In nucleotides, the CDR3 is TGTGCCATCAGTGAGACAGACATATATAGCAATCAGCCCCAGCATTTT.

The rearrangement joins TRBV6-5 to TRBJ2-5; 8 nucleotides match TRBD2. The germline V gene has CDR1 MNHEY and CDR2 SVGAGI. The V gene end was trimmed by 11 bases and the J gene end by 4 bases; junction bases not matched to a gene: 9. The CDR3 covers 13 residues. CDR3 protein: CAAGGRRGETQYF. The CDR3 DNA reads TGTGCCGCGGGCGGGAGGAGGGGAGAGACCCAGTACTTC.

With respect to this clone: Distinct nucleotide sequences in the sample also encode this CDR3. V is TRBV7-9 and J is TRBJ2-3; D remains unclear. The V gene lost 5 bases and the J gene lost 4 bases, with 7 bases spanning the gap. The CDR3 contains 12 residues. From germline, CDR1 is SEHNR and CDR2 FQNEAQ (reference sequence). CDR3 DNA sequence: TGTGCCAGCAGCCTCCGCGCAGATACGCAGTATTTT. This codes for CASSLRADTQYF.

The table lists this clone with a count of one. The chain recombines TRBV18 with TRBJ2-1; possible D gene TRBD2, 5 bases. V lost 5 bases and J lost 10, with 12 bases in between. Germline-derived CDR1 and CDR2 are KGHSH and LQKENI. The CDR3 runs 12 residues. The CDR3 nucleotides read TGTGCCAGCTCAAGTATCGAGCGGGAGCAGTTCTTC. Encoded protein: CASSSIEREQFF.

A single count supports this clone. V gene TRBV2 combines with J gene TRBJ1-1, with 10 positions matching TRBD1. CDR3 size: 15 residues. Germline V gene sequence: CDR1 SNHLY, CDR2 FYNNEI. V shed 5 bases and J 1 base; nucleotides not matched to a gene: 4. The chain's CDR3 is CASSTDRGSNTEAFF. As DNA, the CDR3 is TGTGCCAGCAGTACGGACAGGGGGTCGAACACTGAAGCTTTCTTT.

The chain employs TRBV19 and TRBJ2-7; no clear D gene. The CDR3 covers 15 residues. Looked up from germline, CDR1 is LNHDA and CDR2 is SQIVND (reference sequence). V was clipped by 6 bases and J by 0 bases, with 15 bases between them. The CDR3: CASSLIGESSYEQYF. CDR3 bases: TGTGCCAGTAGCCTCATAGGAGAAAGCTCCTACGAGCAGTACTTC.

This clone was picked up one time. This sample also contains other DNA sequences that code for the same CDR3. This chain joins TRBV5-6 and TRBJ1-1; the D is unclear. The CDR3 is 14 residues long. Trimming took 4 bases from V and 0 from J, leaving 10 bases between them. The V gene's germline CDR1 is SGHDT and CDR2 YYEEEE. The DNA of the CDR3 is TGTGCCAGCAGCCTTAGAGGGCTGAACACTGAAGCTTTCTTT. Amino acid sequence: CASSLRGLNTEAFF.

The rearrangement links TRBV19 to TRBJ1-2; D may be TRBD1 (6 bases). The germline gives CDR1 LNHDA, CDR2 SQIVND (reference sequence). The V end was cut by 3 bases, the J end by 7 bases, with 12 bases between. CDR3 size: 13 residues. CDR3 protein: CASSITGRSGYTF. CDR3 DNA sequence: TGTGCCAGTAGTATTACAGGGAGGAGTGGCTACACCTTC.

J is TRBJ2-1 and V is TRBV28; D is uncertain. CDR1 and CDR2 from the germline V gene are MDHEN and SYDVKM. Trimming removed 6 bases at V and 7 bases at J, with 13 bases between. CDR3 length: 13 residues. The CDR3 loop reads CASSPLDWNEQFF. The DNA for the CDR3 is TGTGCCAGCAGCCCCCTCGACTGGAATGAGCAGTTCTTC.

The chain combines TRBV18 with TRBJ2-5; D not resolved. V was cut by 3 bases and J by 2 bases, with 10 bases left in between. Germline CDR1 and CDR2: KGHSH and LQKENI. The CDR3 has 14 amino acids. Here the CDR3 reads CASSPLGRQETQYF. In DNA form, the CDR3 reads TGTGCCAGCTCACCTTTAGGTCGGCAAGAGACCCAGTACTTC.

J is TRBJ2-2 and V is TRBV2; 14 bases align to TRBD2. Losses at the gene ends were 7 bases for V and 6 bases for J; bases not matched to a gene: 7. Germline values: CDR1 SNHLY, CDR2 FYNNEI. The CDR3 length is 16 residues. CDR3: CASISAGLAGAGELFF. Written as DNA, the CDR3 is TGTGCCAGCATTTCGGCGGGACTAGCGGGAGCCGGGGAGCTGTTTTTT.

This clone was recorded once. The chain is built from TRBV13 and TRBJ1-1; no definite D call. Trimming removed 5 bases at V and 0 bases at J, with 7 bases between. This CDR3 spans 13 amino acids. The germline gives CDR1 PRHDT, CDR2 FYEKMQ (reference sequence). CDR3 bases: TGTGCCAGCAGCCTCGACATGAACACTGAAGCTTTCTTT. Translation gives CASSLDMNTEAFF.

The CDR3 here is CASSVAPRADTQYF. DNA for the CDR3: TGTGCCAGCAGCGTAGCTCCCAGGGCAGATACGCAGTATTTT. The V and J genes are TRBV9 and TRBJ2-3; D possibly corresponds to TRBD1 (5 bases). The germline V gene has CDR1 SGDLS and CDR2 YYNGEE. The CDR3 totals 14 residues. V lost 0 bases and J 4 bases, leaving 9 bases between the germline ends.

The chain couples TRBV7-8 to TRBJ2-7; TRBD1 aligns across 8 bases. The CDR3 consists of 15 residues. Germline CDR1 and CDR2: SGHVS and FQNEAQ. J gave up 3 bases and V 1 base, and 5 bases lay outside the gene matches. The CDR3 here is CASSLVQGAIYEQYF. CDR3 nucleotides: TGTGCCAGCAGCTTAGTTCAGGGGGCGATCTACGAGCAGTACTTC.